Following are 24 T cell receptor beta chains from one sample sequenced in a study of human T cells and chemical hapten exposure. TCRdb independently ran MiXCR on the RACE reads; one entry per CDR3 protein. Of approximately 87,000 distinct CDR3 sequences detected, 9.5% to 12% appear once; the ten largest clones hold 3% to 4%. Indicated time point: patch test 2, 6 weeks after DPC sensitization. Sample treatment: therapeutic diphenylcyclopropenone sensitization with weekly scalp DPC. The starting material was whole blood, obtained in connection with sensitization to the hapten diphenylcyclopropenone (DPC). Receptors originate from a woman aged 40 to 50 with alopecia areata. Some clones in this sample may be carry-over from other donors' samples.

A few counts support this clonotype. The V and J genes are TRBV29-1 and TRBJ1-1; the match to TRBD1 covers 8 bases. This CDR3 contains 13 residues. Germline assignment: CDR1 SQVTM and CDR2 ANQGSEA. J gave up 4 bases and V 7 bases, and 8 bases lay outside the gene matches. In DNA form, the CDR3 reads TGCAGCGGCGAACCTACAGGGGGCACTGAAGCTTTCTTT. It translates to CSGEPTGGTEAFF.

This clonotype was seen repeatedly, ten times or more. The chain employs TRBV6-6 and TRBJ2-1; D could derive from TRBD1 or TRBD2 (6 bases each). The germline CDR1 and CDR2 sequences are MNHNY and SVGAGI (reference sequence). The CDR3 length is 11 residues. V was cut by 5 bases and J by 10 bases, with 9 bases left in between. CDR3 nucleotide sequence: TGTGCCAGCAGTAAAGGGGGGGAGCAGTTCTTC. Protein sequence: CASSKGGEQFF.

This clonotype was seen a handful of times. The chain combines TRBV13 with TRBJ2-1; D is unclear. This CDR3 spans 13 amino acids. In germline, CDR1 is PRHDT, CDR2 FYEKMQ (reference sequence). V was shortened by 0 bases and J by 6 bases, with 6 bases between the two germline ends. The CDR3 bases are TGTGCCAGCAGCTTAGGGGACGTCAATGAGCAGTTCTTC. Protein sequence: CASSLGDVNEQFF.

At least ten counts were recorded for this clonotype. The CDR3 region is CASSFSLAGVNTGELFF. The CDR3 coding sequence is TGTGCCAGCAGCTTTTCGCTAGCGGGGGTCAACACCGGGGAGCTGTTTTTT. V is TRBV13 and J is TRBJ2-2; 10 positions match TRBD2. The CDR3 has 17 residues. The germline V gene has CDR1 PRHDT and CDR2 FYEKMQ (reference sequence). V was pared by 3 bases and J by 2 bases, with 6 bases of the junction left unmatched.

The table lists this clonotype with many counts. The rearrangement joins TRBV4-3 to TRBJ2-3; 12 bases map to TRBD2. CDR1 and CDR2 from the germline V gene are LGHNA and YSLEER. V dropped 3 bases and J dropped 4; count of bases not matched to a gene: 2. The CDR3 has 15 residues. CDR3 in amino acids: CASSQASGGADTQYF. The DNA for the CDR3 is TGCGCCAGCAGCCAGGCTAGCGGGGGGGCAGATACGCAGTATTTT.

Of note for this clonotype: A much larger clone is a single base away; this may be a read error. V is TRBV11-2 and J is TRBJ2-1; D is undetermined. The CDR3 totals 13 residues. CDR1 SGHAT and CDR2 FQNNGV come from the germline V gene. CDR3 amino acids: CASSLPTHNEQLF. CDR3 bases: TGTGCCAGCAGCTTACCTACACACAATGAGCAGTTATTC.

The sample holds a few counts of this clonotype. The chain couples TRBV2 to TRBJ1-6; 7 bases fit TRBD1. The germline V gene has CDR1 SNHLY and CDR2 FYNNEI. The trim removed 3 bases at V and 9 bases at J, leaving 2 bases unmatched. The CDR3 has 13 residues. CDR3 bases: TGTGCCAGCAGTGATGACAGGGTTTCACCCCTCCACTTT. It specifies CASSDDRVSPLHF.

This clonotype came up a few times. V gene TRBV7-2 combines with J gene TRBJ2-2; the D is unclear. V gave up 2 bases and J gave up 6 bases, with 10 bases separating them. The CDR3 has 14 residues. CDR1 SGHTA and CDR2 FQGNSA come from the germline V gene. The CDR3: CASSLLGRAGELFF. The CDR3 bases are TGTGCCAGCAGCTTACTAGGTCGTGCCGGGGAGCTGTTTTTT.

The CDR3 DNA reads TGTGCCAGCAGCCCAGACCCAACAGTGAACACTGAAGCTTTCTTT. Its protein product is CASSPDPTVNTEAFF. The genes are TRBV7-2 and TRBJ1-1; D is uncertain. Trimming shortened V by 5 bases and J by 0 bases, and 13 bases separated the two germline ends. The CDR3 is made up of 15 amino acids. The germline V gene has CDR1 SGHTA and CDR2 FQGNSA.

This clonotype has ten or more counts. This chain joins TRBV7-9 and TRBJ2-7, with 8 bases fitting TRBD1. Germline trimming cut 1 base from V and 2 bases from J; bases unmatched to any gene: 4. The germline gives CDR1 SEHNR, CDR2 FQNEAQ (reference sequence). CDR3 size: 15 residues. CDR3 nucleotides: TGTGCCAGCAGCTTAGGCGACAGGGGCCCCTACGAGCAGTACTTC. Protein: CASSLGDRGPYEQYF. The full variable domain, in which reference TRBV7-9 and TRBJ2-7 provide the parts outside the CDR3, is DTGVSQNPRHKITKRGQNVTFRCDPISEHNRLYWYRQTLGQGPEFLTYFQNEAQLEKSRLLSDRFSAERPKGSFSTLEIQRTEQGDSAMYLCASSLGDRGPYEQYFGPGTRLTVT.

This clonotype turned up a few times. The chain has TRBV5-1 and TRBJ1-5, with unresolved D. The V gene lost 0 bases and the J gene lost 4 bases, with 11 bases spanning the gap. There are 15 residues in the CDR3. Germline lookup yields CDR1 SGHRS and CDR2 YFSETQ. CDR3 bases: TGCGCCAGCAGCTTGGGAGTATTGGGGAATCAGCCCCAGCATTTT. Its protein product is CASSLGVLGNQPQHF.

The rearrangement joins TRBV28 to TRBJ2-7, with D tentatively TRBD2 (6 bases). With 8 bases removed from V and 0 bases from J, the gap between germline ends came to 17 bases. Per germline, CDR1 MDHEN and CDR2 SYDVKM. CDR3 length: 15 amino acids. The CDR3 DNA sequence: TGTGCCAGCGCCGGGCGCGGGGTGGCCTCCTACGAGCAGTACTTC. Residues: CASAGRGVASYEQYF. Drawing the rest from reference TRBV28 and TRBJ2-7, the complete variable domain is DVKVTQSSRYLVKRTGEKVFLECVQDMDHENMFWYRQDPGLGLRLIYFSYDVKMKEKGDIPEGYSVSREKKERFSLILESASTNQTSMYLCASAGRGVASYEQYFGPGTRLTVT.

This chain links TRBV28 with TRBJ2-7; TRBD2 is a possible D gene (5 bases). V was shortened by 1 base and J by 5 bases, with 15 bases between the two germline ends. The germline CDR1 and CDR2 sequences are MDHEN and SYDVKM. The CDR3 consists of 15 residues. The CDR3 protein is CASSLSSGRAHEQYF. The CDR3 DNA is TGTGCCAGCAGTTTATCCAGCGGTAGGGCCCACGAGCAGTACTTC.

This clonotype was seen repeatedly, ten times or more. The V gene is TRBV19, the J gene TRBJ2-5, with 9 bases matching TRBD1. Trimming cost V 4 bases and J 0 bases; bases outside gene matches: 6. CDR3 length: 16 amino acids. CDR1 is LNHDA, CDR2 SQIVND, per germline (reference sequence). The CDR3 bases are TGTGCCAGTAGTACCGGGACAGGGCTAAACCAAGAGACCCAGTACTTC. As protein: CASSTGTGLNQETQYF.

This clonotype was counted only a few times. CDR3 in amino acids: CASSKTGGGGYEQYF. In DNA form, the CDR3 reads TGTGCCAGCAGCAAGACAGGGGGCGGGGGGTACGAGCAGTACTTC. This sequence joins TRBV6-6 and TRBJ2-7, with TRBD1 matching over 10 bases. Germline V gene data show CDR1 as MNHNY and CDR2 as SVGAGI (reference sequence). CDR3 length: 15 amino acids. V lost 6 bases and J lost 4; bases outside the gene matches: 9.

This clonotype has a handful of counts. The chain has TRBV12-3 or TRBV12-4 and TRBJ1-4; 7 bases map to TRBD1. After removal of 4 bases from V and 8 bases from J, the junction contained 7 bases not matched to a gene. The CDR3 has 14 amino acids. CDR3 sequence: CASSSTGLREKLFF. The CDR3 nucleotides are TGTGCCAGCAGTTCGACAGGGTTGCGGGAAAAACTGTTTTTT.

In this sample, this clonotype turned up many times. This chain joins TRBV29-1 and TRBJ2-7, with TRBD1 as a possible D gene (6 bases). CDR3 size: 12 residues. Germline values: CDR1 SQVTM, CDR2 ANQGSEA. V gave up 5 bases and J gave up 1 base, with 9 bases separating them. CDR3 in amino acids: CSVSTGSYEQYF. CDR3 nucleotides: TGCAGCGTTTCGACAGGTTCCTACGAGCAGTACTTC.

CDR3 bases: TGTGCCAGCAGTGAACAGGGGGCGTCGAACACTGAAGCTTTCTTT. This gives the protein CASSEQGASNTEAFF. The chain uses TRBV6-1 and TRBJ1-1, with 8 bases matching TRBD1. The CDR3 consists of 15 residues. Trimming removed 2 bases from V and 1 base from J; junction bases left unmatched: 3. Germline V gives CDR1 MNHNS, CDR2 SASEGT.

The rearrangement links TRBV7-2 to TRBJ1-1, with D possibly matching TRBD1 (6 bases). Trimming pared 6 bases from V and 1 base from J, leaving 12 bases between. The CDR3 spans 14 residues. Germline loops: CDR1 SGHTA, CDR2 FQGNSA. CDR3 coding DNA: TGTGCCAGCAGGTGGGGACAAACGAACACTGAAGCTTTCTTT. It is translated as CASRWGQTNTEAFF.

The chain has TRBV2 and TRBJ1-1; D unclear. Looked up from germline, CDR1 is SNHLY and CDR2 is FYNNEI. Trimming cost V 0 bases and J 1 base, with 3 bases left between them. CDR3 size: 13 residues. The CDR3 reads CASSEAENTEAFF. CDR3 bases: TGTGCCAGCAGTGAAGCCGAGAACACTGAAGCTTTCTTT. Looking up the rest from reference TRBV2 and TRBJ1-1 gives the full variable domain: EPEVTQTPSHQVTQMGQEVILRCVPISNHLYFYWYRQILGQKVEFLVSFYNNEISEKSEIFDDQFSVERPDGSNFTLKIRSTKLEDSAMYFCASSEAENTEAFFGQGTRLTVV.

Comment on this clonotype: A much larger clone lies a single base off, so this may be a read error. The J gene is TRBJ1-3, the V gene TRBV7-2; 9 nucleotides align to TRBD1. The germline gives CDR1 SGHTA, CDR2 FQGNSA. The CDR3 runs 14 residues. V gave up 7 bases and J gave up 2 bases; unmatched junction bases: 3. In DNA, the CDR3 is TGTGCCAGCAACCGGGACAGGGCTGGAAACACCATATATTTT. Its protein product is CASNRDRAGNTIYF.

The chain recombines TRBV6-5 with TRBJ2-3, with TRBD2 matching 12 bases. This CDR3 is 14 amino acids long. Germline lookup yields CDR1 MNHEY and CDR2 SVGAGI. The trim removed 8 bases at V and 4 bases at J, leaving 4 bases unmatched. CDR3 nucleotides: TGTGCCAGCCTACCTAGCGGGGGGGCAGATACGCAGTATTTT. This codes for CASLPSGGADTQYF.

This clonotype has a handful of counts. This chain uses TRBV11-2 with TRBJ2-1; D is perhaps TRBD1 (6 bases). Trimming pared 4 bases from V and 0 bases from J, leaving 13 bases between. The CDR3 has 16 residues. Germline CDR1 SGHAT, CDR2 FQNNGV. Here the CDR3 DNA reads TGTGCCAGCAGCTCCGGACAGCTAAGCTCCTACAATGAGCAGTTCTTC. Residues: CASSSGQLSSYNEQFF.

The chain has TRBV7-2 and TRBJ2-4; D unclear. The V end lost 6 bases, the J end lost 1 base, and 13 bases lay between the germline ends. This CDR3 is 15 amino acids long. CDR1 is SGHTA and CDR2 is FQGNSA in the germline V gene. CDR3 region: CASRTQDGAKNIQYF. The CDR3, as DNA: TGTGCCAGCAGGACCCAGGATGGGGCCAAAAACATTCAGTACTTC.